A selection of T cell receptor beta chains follows, all from one sample in a study of T cells in Graves' hyperthyroidism and ophthalmopathy. TCRdb independently ran MiXCR on the multiplex PCR reads; one entry per CDR3 protein. The sample has about 320,000 distinct CDR3 sequences, around a sixth seen once. Sequenced: blood. These receptors all stem from a man aged 25-40 years with Graves' hyperthyroidism. Each CDR3 is given with its conserved first and last residue. The D gene is left open where the match is weak. For some rows the clone size is stated as once, few or many, or as a class when expanded; others skip it.

CASGQDRGPSMNTEAFF	TGTGCTAGTGGTCAGGACAGGGGGCCTTCCATGAACACTGAAGCTTTCTTT	TRBV12-5	TRBD1	TRBJ1-1	many
CASHERGDILQETQYF	TGTGCCAGTCATGAGCGGGGAGACATCCTACAAGAGACCCAGTACTTC	TRBV6-2/TRBV6-3	TRBD2	TRBJ2-5	few
CASSQGGSLIF	TGCGCCAGCAGCCAAGGGGGCAGCCTGATCTTC	TRBV4-1	-	TRBJ2-1	-
CASSFGTPTLDTQYF	TGCGCCAGCAGCTTCGGGACACCTACCCTGGATACGCAGTATTTT	TRBV5-1	-	TRBJ2-3	many
CASSQDSRSSARSNYGYTF	TGTGCCAGCAGCCAAGATTCACGAAGTAGTGCCCGCTCTAACTATGGCTACACCTTC	TRBV14	-	TRBJ1-2	-
CATSDDDRGNEQFF	TGTGCCACCAGTGACGACGACAGGGGCAATGAGCAGTTCTTC	TRBV24-1	TRBD1	TRBJ2-1	many
CASSLGQGDTGELFF	TGCGCCAGCAGCTTGGGTCAGGGTGACACCGGGGAGCTGTTTTTT	TRBV5-1	-	TRBJ2-2	many
CASSGRAGVGNEQFF	TGCGCCAGCAGCGGGCGGGCAGGGGTCGGGAATGAGCAGTTCTTC	TRBV5-1	-	TRBJ2-1	few
CASSLGTSSDTQYF	TGTGCTAGCAGCTTAGGGACTAGCTCGGATACGCAGTATTTT	TRBV7-7	TRBD2	TRBJ2-3	many
CASSRVAAGENIQYF	TGTGCCAGCAGTCGGGTGGCAGCGGGCGAAAACATTCAGTACTTC	TRBV5-5	-	TRBJ2-4	few
CASSFQGDYGYTF	TGTGCCAGCAGCTTTCAGGGGGACTATGGCTACACCTTC	TRBV5-5	TRBD1	TRBJ1-2	many
CASSESLAGIQYF	TGCGCCAGCAGTGAGTCGCTAGCGGGCATTCAGTACTTC	TRBV10-1	TRBD2	TRBJ2-4	many
CASSWGPRGPYSPLHF	TGTGCCAGCAGCTGGGGCCCGCGGGGGCCCTATTCACCCCTCCACTTT	TRBV11-2	-	TRBJ1-6	few
CASSLSSSGPYEQYF	TGTGCCAGCAGCTTAAGTTCTAGCGGCCCCTACGAGCAGTACTTC	TRBV11-3	TRBD2	TRBJ2-7	many
CASNSQGHNEQFF	TGTGCCAGCAATTCTCAGGGACACAATGAGCAGTTCTTC	TRBV13	-	TRBJ2-1	-
CASSYSRLNTEAFF	TGTGCCAGCAGTTATTCGCGCTTGAACACTGAAGCTTTCTTT	TRBV7-9	-	TRBJ1-1	many
CSASPSGLAGGAGELFF	TGCAGTGCTAGTCCTTCTGGGCTAGCGGGAGGCGCCGGGGAGCTGTTTTTT	TRBV20-1	TRBD2	TRBJ2-2	-
CASSLRELGTGELFF	TGTGCCAGCAGTTTACGGGAGCTAGGCACCGGGGAGCTGTTTTTT	TRBV12-3/TRBV12-4	-	TRBJ2-2	few
CSAKRDRSTDTQYF	TGCAGTGCGAAAAGGGACCGTAGCACAGATACGCAGTATTTT	TRBV20-1	-	TRBJ2-3	many
CAISESSGGSHPGELFF	TGTGCCATCAGTGAGTCGTCGGGAGGGTCACATCCCGGGGAGCTGTTTTTT	TRBV10-3	TRBD2	TRBJ2-2	few
CASSRTRGSNQPQHF	TGTGCCAGCAGTCGTACCAGGGGAAGCAATCAGCCCCAGCATTTT	TRBV27	-	TRBJ1-5	many
CASSLSGTVNTEAFF	TGTGCCAGCAGCCTTAGTGGGACAGTGAACACTGAAGCTTTCTTT	TRBV27	TRBD1	TRBJ1-1	many
CASSQETTSLVQYF	TGTGCCAGCAGCCAAGAGACAACTAGTCTCGTTCAGTACTTC	TRBV3-1	-	TRBJ2-4	many
CASSQGKQPQHF	TGTGCCAGCAGCCAGGGGAAGCAGCCCCAGCATTTT	TRBV2	-	TRBJ1-5	few
CASAAHSGANEQFF	TGTGCCAGCGCAGCCCATTCGGGGGCGAATGAGCAGTTCTTC	TRBV18	-	TRBJ2-1	many
CATSDRKVTDTQYF	TGTGCCACCAGTGATCGAAAGGTCACAGATACGCAGTATTTT	TRBV24-1	-	TRBJ2-3	many
CASSWGPGAGELFF	TGCGCCAGCAGCTGGGGGCCGGGGGCTGGGGAGCTGTTTTTT	TRBV5-1	-	TRBJ2-2	few
CASREITGSNEQFF	TGTGCCAGCAGGGAAATCACCGGGAGCAATGAGCAGTTCTTC	TRBV28	-	TRBJ2-1	many
CASNRKGTDTQYF	TGTGCCAGTAATAGAAAAGGCACAGATACGCAGTATTTT	TRBV19	-	TRBJ2-3	-
CASSLAKSGYTF	TGTGCCAGCAGCTTGGCCAAGAGTGGCTACACCTTC	TRBV5-8	-	TRBJ1-2	many
CASSLAGTYEQFF	TGTGCCAGCAGCTTAGCGGGTACTTACGAGCAGTTCTTC	TRBV11-2	-	TRBJ2-1	-
CASSYHISGRADNEQFF	TGTGCCAGCAGTTATCACATTAGCGGGAGGGCCGACAATGAGCAGTTCTTC	TRBV6-2/TRBV6-3	TRBD2	TRBJ2-1	many
CASSFPDESPLHF	TGTGCCAGCAGCTTCCCGGACGAGTCACCCCTCCACTTT	TRBV7-9	-	TRBJ1-6	few
CASLHAGGPGANVLTF	TGTGCCAGCCTCCACGCCGGGGGGCCTGGGGCCAACGTCCTGACTTTC	TRBV28	-	TRBJ2-6	-
CASSEGGYNEQFF	TGTGCCAGCAGCGAGGGCGGTTACAATGAGCAGTTCTTC	TRBV7-2	-	TRBJ2-1	many
CASSEYGGGGNQPQHF	TGTGCCAGCAGTGAATATGGGGGAGGGGGCAATCAGCCCCAGCATTTT	TRBV6-1	-	TRBJ1-5	many
CSVEDRASGSGSTDTQYF	TGCAGCGTTGAAGATAGGGCTAGCGGGAGTGGAAGCACAGATACGCAGTATTTT	TRBV29-1	TRBD2	TRBJ2-3	-
CASSLRGRAYEQYF	TGTGCCAGCAGCTTACGCGGGAGGGCCTACGAGCAGTACTTC	TRBV11-1	TRBD2	TRBJ2-7	many
CASSRYRDVQETQYF	TGTGCCAGCAGCCGCTACCGGGACGTCCAAGAGACCCAGTACTTC	TRBV7-9	-	TRBJ2-5	-
CAISIAGGRAPEQFF	TGTGCCATCAGCATAGCGGGAGGGAGGGCACCTGAGCAGTTCTTC	TRBV10-3	TRBD2	TRBJ2-1	many
CASSPQGSSYNEQFF	TGTGCCAGCAGTCCTCAAGGAAGCTCCTACAATGAGCAGTTCTTC	TRBV5-1	-	TRBJ2-1	many
CASSGQGGDEQYF	TGTGCCAGCAGTGGGCAGGGGGGCGACGAGCAGTACTTC	TRBV6-2/TRBV6-3	-	TRBJ2-7	-
CASSMVGSQETQYF	TGTGCCAGCTCCATGGTGGGGTCCCAAGAGACCCAGTACTTC	TRBV6-1	-	TRBJ2-5	-
CASSDGQGATDTQYF	TGTGCCAGCAGCGACGGACAGGGGGCCACAGATACGCAGTATTTT	TRBV2	TRBD1	TRBJ2-3	many
CASSPRLAPSYEQYF	TGTGCCAGCAGCCCCCGACTGGCTCCCTCCTACGAGCAGTACTTC	TRBV7-8	-	TRBJ2-7	many
CASSLVPPGDRSTDTQYF	TGTGCCAGCAGCTTGGTACCTCCGGGGGACCGAAGCACAGATACGCAGTATTTT	TRBV5-4	-	TRBJ2-3	-
CASSLTEGYGYTF	TGTGCCAGCAGCTTGACGGAAGGCTATGGCTACACCTTC	TRBV5-8	-	TRBJ1-2	many
CASSPQTGGRDGPQHF	TGTGCCAGCAGTCCCCAGACAGGGGGGAGGGATGGGCCCCAGCATTTT	TRBV6-2/TRBV6-3	TRBD1	TRBJ1-5	once
CASSYTQDSNTEAFF	TGTGCCAGCAGTTACACTCAAGACTCCAACACTGAAGCTTTCTTT	TRBV6-2/TRBV6-3	-	TRBJ1-1	-
CASSRQAGGAETQYF	TGTGCCAGCAGCCGGCAGGCAGGGGGCGCGGAGACCCAGTACTTC	TRBV3-1	TRBD1	TRBJ2-5	-
CASSSSREYSYNEQFF	TGTGCCAGCAGCTCCTCCCGGGAGTACTCCTACAATGAGCAGTTCTTC	TRBV7-8	-	TRBJ2-1	many
CAISESKTGYQPQHF	TGTGCCATCAGTGAGTCAAAGACAGGGTATCAGCCCCAGCATTTT	TRBV10-3	TRBD1	TRBJ1-5	many
CASRELEAEGHEQFF	TGTGCCAGCCGTGAGTTAGAGGCGGAGGGGCATGAGCAGTTCTTC	TRBV2	-	TRBJ2-1	many
CSADRQGASYEQYF	TGCAGTGCCGACCGACAGGGGGCCTCCTACGAGCAGTACTTC	TRBV20-1	TRBD1	TRBJ2-7	few
CSATGGVNQPQHF	TGCAGTGCTACAGGGGGAGTAAATCAGCCCCAGCATTTT	TRBV20-1	TRBD1	TRBJ1-5	many
CASSLAGGELFF	TGTGCCAGCAGCTTGGCGGGCGGGGAGCTGTTTTTT	TRBV5-5	-	TRBJ2-2	-
CASSYDRGRTEAFF	TGTGCCAGCAGTTACGACAGGGGGCGAACTGAAGCTTTCTTT	TRBV28	TRBD1	TRBJ1-1	many
CASSPRLSDSGMGCEQYF	TGTGCCAGCAGCCCCCGCCTGTCCGACAGCGGGATGGGTTGCGAGCAGTACTTC	TRBV7-3	TRBD2	TRBJ2-7	-